A single sample gave rise to the 31 T cell receptor beta chains below, sequenced in a study of shared clonotypes between healthy human individuals. The table came from immunoSEQ multiplex PCR; TCRdb's copy has only in-frame clones and leaves some out. The sample contains 2 million to 2.5 million clones, over 85% of which appear only once. The specimen was naive CD4+ T cells sorted from blood. The subset is: CD45RA+ positively selected. The receptors stem from a man aged 18-30 years in good health.

The chain has TRBV28 and TRBJ1-4; D gene unclear. Germline CDR1 MDHEN, CDR2 SYDVKM. Trimming shortened V by 3 bases and J by 4 bases, and 12 bases separated the two germline ends. The CDR3 contains 15 residues. The CDR3 protein is CASSFTKPHNEKLFF. Written as DNA, the CDR3 is TGTGCCAGCAGTTTCACAAAGCCGCATAATGAAAAACTGTTTTTT. Filled out from reference TRBV28 and TRBJ1-4, the complete variable domain reads DVKVTQSSRYLVKRTGEKVFLECVQDMDHENMFWYRQDPGLGLRLIYFSYDVKMKEKGDIPEGYSVSREKKERFSLILESASTNQTSMYLCASSFTKPHNEKLFFGSGTQLSVL.

J is TRBJ2-4 and V is TRBV4-1; 11 positions agree with TRBD2. The CDR3 sequence is 15 residues long. The V segment lost 0 bases and the J segment 16 bases; nucleotides outside the gene matches: 11. CDR1 and CDR2 from the germline V gene are MGHRA and YSYEKL. The CDR3 DNA reads TGCGCCAGCAGCCAAGATCGGCTAGCGGGGGGCCCGGGATACTTC. Protein: CASSQDRLAGGPGYF.

The CDR3 nucleotides read TGTGCCAGCAGCTTCGAACAGGAGTCCTACGAGCAGTACTTC. The encoded protein is CASSFEQESYEQYF. V is TRBV7-9 and J is TRBJ2-7, with a possible D match to TRBD1 (5 bases). CDR1 SEHNR and CDR2 FQNEAQ come from the germline V gene (reference sequence). CDR3 length equals 14 residues. The V end lost 3 bases, the J end lost 1 base, and 10 bases lay between the germline ends.

The chain joins TRBV6-1 to TRBJ1-3; no reliable D call. V gave up 2 bases and J gave up 0 bases, with 14 bases separating them. The CDR3 spans 17 residues. The germline V gene has CDR1 MNHNS and CDR2 SASEGT. CDR3: CASSERAGLLSGNTIYF. In DNA, the CDR3 is TGTGCCAGCAGTGAAAGGGCAGGACTCCTCTCTGGAAACACCATATATTTT.

V is TRBV7-8 and J is TRBJ1-6, with 8 bases that match TRBD1. With V trimmed by 5 bases and J by 6 bases, 6 bases remained unmatched. This CDR3 is 15 amino acids long. CDR1 is SGHVS and CDR2 is FQNEAQ in the germline V gene. As DNA, the CDR3 is TGTGCCAGCAGCCTAGGACAGGGAATTAATTCACCCCTCCACTTT. It codes for CASSLGQGINSPLHF.

This chain uses TRBV28 with TRBJ2-2, with TRBD1 matching 7 bases. The CDR3 is 17 amino acids. Trimming removed 3 bases from V and 2 bases from J; junction bases left unmatched: 9. The V gene's germline CDR1 is MDHEN and CDR2 SYDVKM. The CDR3 DNA reads TGTGCCAGCAGTTTCGGTGCCGGGACAGCTAACACCGGGGAGCTGTTTTTT. This gives the protein CASSFGAGTANTGELFF.

The chain links TRBV7-2 to TRBJ2-2; D is unclear. The CDR3 runs 15 residues. Germline V gives CDR1 SGHTA, CDR2 FQGNSA. Trimming took 6 bases from V and 1 from J, leaving 12 bases between them. CDR3 loop: CASRRAGKNTGELFF. The CDR3 region has the DNA TGTGCCAGCAGGCGCGCAGGCAAGAACACCGGGGAGCTGTTTTTT.

Points on this clone: Other nucleotide sequences from this sample produce the same CDR3. The chain combines TRBV15 with TRBJ1-2, with 7 nucleotides matching TRBD1. CDR3 length equals 14 residues. J lost 1 base, V lost 5 bases, and 4 bases had no gene match. CDR1 LNHNV and CDR2 YYDKDF come from the germline V gene (reference sequence). CDR3 sequence reads: CATSGDRVNYGYTF. CDR3 nucleotides: TGTGCCACCAGCGGCGACAGGGTTAACTATGGCTACACCTTC.

This clone appeared a single time. The chain employs TRBV4-1 and TRBJ2-7; D uncertain. Germline CDR1 MGHRA, CDR2 YSYEKL. This CDR3 spans 16 amino acids. V gave up 0 bases and J gave up 4 bases, with 16 bases separating them. The CDR3 loop reads CASSQDQITATYEQYF. CDR3 bases: TGCGCCAGCAGCCAAGATCAGATAACAGCCACGTACGAGCAGTACTTC.

The chain is built from TRBV6-7 and TRBJ1-2, with D unresolved. TRBV6-7 counts as an open reading frame of uncertain function. This CDR3 has 14 residues. Trimming took 6 bases from V and 2 from J, leaving 13 bases between them. The CDR3 DNA reads TGTGCCAGCAGGCCCGTCGGGGTAAACTATGGCTACACCTTC. Its protein is CASRPVGVNYGYTF.

The sample holds one count of this clone. The sample carries other DNA sequences with the same CDR3. The V gene is TRBV5-4, the J gene TRBJ2-1, with TRBD1 identical over 7 bases. CDR1 is SGHNT, CDR2 YYREEE, per germline (reference sequence). Unmatched junction bases numbered 4, after V lost 4 bases and J lost 0 bases. The CDR3 loop spans 15 amino acids. CDR3 sequence: CASSPGQSSYNEQFF. CDR3 coding DNA: TGTGCCAGCAGCCCGGGACAGTCCTCCTACAATGAGCAGTTCTTC. The whole variable domain, filled in from reference TRBV5-4 and TRBJ2-1, reads ETGVTQSPTHLIKTRGQQVTLRCSSQSGHNTVSWYQQALGQGPQFIFQYYREEENGRGNFPPRFSGLQFPNYSSELNVNALELDDSALYLCASSPGQSSYNEQFFGPGTRLTVL.

Of note for this clone: The identical CDR3 is also encoded by other nucleotide sequences in the sample. The V gene is TRBV2, the J gene TRBJ1-2; no firm D call. Deletions cut 4 bases from V and 3 bases from J, with 6 bases between. This CDR3 spans 12 amino acids. Germline loops: CDR1 SNHLY, CDR2 FYNNEI. CDR3 loop: CASSAADYGYTF. CDR3 nucleotides: TGTGCCAGCAGTGCTGCGGACTATGGCTACACCTTC.

In DNA, the CDR3 is TGTGCCAGCAGTGCCGGGGCGTCGGCGGGTCAGCCCCAGCATTTT. Protein sequence: CASSAGASAGQPQHF. The rearrangement joins TRBV28 to TRBJ1-5; D possibly corresponds to TRBD1 (5 bases). This CDR3 comprises 15 residues. V gave up 5 bases and J gave up 6 bases, with 17 bases separating them. Germline CDR1 and CDR2: MDHEN and SYDVKM.

This chain links TRBV7-2 with TRBJ1-5; D is unresolved. The CDR3 length is 14 residues. V was shortened by 5 bases and J by 8 bases, with 16 bases between the two germline ends. Per germline, CDR1 SGHTA and CDR2 FQGNSA. Written as DNA, the CDR3 is TGTGCCAGCAGCCCCTCGGCTGGCTCTGAGCCCCAGCATTTT. Translation gives CASSPSAGSEPQHF. The whole variable domain, remainder taken from reference TRBV7-2 and TRBJ1-5, is GAGVSQSPSNKVTEKGKDVELRCDPISGHTALYWYRQSLGQGLEFLIYFQGNSAPDKSGLPSDRFSAERTGGSVSTLTIQRTQQEDSAVYLCASSPSAGSEPQHFGDGTRLSIL.

V and J are TRBV4-3 and TRBJ1-1; D remains ambiguous. This CDR3 contains 13 residues. Germline loops: CDR1 LGHNA, CDR2 YSLEER. Trimming removed 0 bases at V and 8 bases at J, with 10 bases between. CDR3 sequence (DNA): TGCGCCAGCAGCCAAGAGGCAGGAGGGGAAGCTTTCTTT. Translated, it gives CASSQEAGGEAFF.

This sequence joins TRBV10-2 and TRBJ2-5; D may be TRBD2 (6 bases). V lost 3 bases, J lost 3 bases, and 17 bases lay in between. This CDR3 has 16 amino acids. CDR1 and CDR2 from the germline V gene are WSHSY and SAAADI. The CDR3 DNA reads TGCGCCAGCAGTGATATTTTGCGGGATTTAAAAGAGACCCAGTACTTC. Protein product: CASSDILRDLKETQYF.

The chain combines TRBV18 with TRBJ2-5; 7 bases fit TRBD1. Germline V gives CDR1 KGHSH, CDR2 LQKENI. Losses at the gene ends were 6 bases for V and 5 bases for J; bases not matched to a gene: 6. This CDR3 comprises 13 residues. In DNA form, the CDR3 reads TGTGCCAGCTCCACAGGGGTAGTTGAGACCCAGTACTTC. The encoded protein is CASSTGVVETQYF. The full variable domain, in which reference TRBV18 and TRBJ2-5 provide the parts outside the CDR3, is NAGVMQNPRHLVRRRGQEARLRCSPMKGHSHVYWYRQLPEEGLKFMVYLQKENIIDESGMPKERFSAEFPKEGPSILRIQQVVRGDSAAYFCASSTGVVETQYFGPGTRLLVL.

The chain couples TRBV5-4 to TRBJ1-5, with TRBD1 matching over 10 bases. The V gene's germline CDR1 is SGHNT and CDR2 YYREEE (reference sequence). This CDR3 has 14 amino acids. With 4 bases clipped from V and 5 bases from J, the junction kept 3 bases outside the gene matches. CDR3 loop: CASSIGTGDQPQHF. CDR3 nucleotide sequence: TGTGCCAGCAGCATTGGGACAGGGGATCAGCCCCAGCATTTT.

The rearrangement links TRBV14 to TRBJ1-1; possible D gene TRBD1, 5 bases. The V gene's germline CDR1 is SGHDN and CDR2 FVKESK. The CDR3 sequence is 14 residues long. V shed 4 bases and J shed 7 bases, with 16 bases lying between them. CDR3 loop: CASSPGTTTGEAFF. In DNA, the CDR3 is TGTGCCAGCAGCCCCGGGACTACCACCGGTGAAGCTTTCTTT.

This rearrangement joins TRBV14 to TRBJ2-7, with D possibly being TRBD2 (6 bases). This CDR3 region has 15 residues. The germline CDR1 and CDR2 sequences are SGHDN and FVKESK. V shed 4 bases and J shed 0 bases, with 13 bases lying between them. The CDR3 is CASSPIGGSSYEQYF. The DNA of the CDR3 is TGTGCCAGCAGCCCTATAGGAGGGAGCTCCTACGAGCAGTACTTC.

Ten or more counts support this clone. V and J are TRBV5-6 and TRBJ2-7; TRBD2 is a possible D gene (6 bases). From germline, CDR1 is SGHDT and CDR2 YYEEEE. The V and J ends lost 6 bases and 0 bases respectively, with 19 bases between them. The CDR3 is 16 amino acids. The CDR3 loop reads CASNAGSTGGSYEQYF. CDR3 DNA sequence: TGTGCCAGCAACGCGGGGAGTACTGGGGGCTCCTACGAGCAGTACTTC.

The chain uses TRBV4-3 and TRBJ2-7, with no clear D. The CDR3 contains 15 residues. Trimming removed 0 bases from V and 0 bases from J, with 9 bases in between. Germline lookup yields CDR1 LGHNA and CDR2 YSLEER. CDR3 sequence reads: CASSQELASSYEQYF. The CDR3 DNA sequence: TGCGCCAGCAGCCAAGAACTGGCGTCCTCCTACGAGCAGTACTTC.

This chain links TRBV19 with TRBJ1-1, with TRBD1 as a possible D gene (5 bases). V lost 6 bases and J 3 bases, leaving 14 bases between the germline ends. This CDR3 contains 14 residues. Per the germline V gene, CDR1 is LNHDA and CDR2 is SQIVND (reference sequence). CDR3: CASRKTVPDTEAFF. In DNA form, the CDR3 reads TGTGCCAGTAGGAAGACAGTGCCCGACACTGAAGCTTTCTTT.

In its sample, this clone was seen once. At the DNA level, this CDR3 is encoded by other sequences in the same sample as well. The V and J genes are TRBV29-1 and TRBJ2-7; maybe TRBD1 (5 bases). The CDR3 is 12 residues long. The V end was cut by 4 bases, the J end by 1 base, with 8 bases between. Germline V gene data show CDR1 as SQVTM and CDR2 as ANQGSEA. CDR3 protein: CSVARGSYEQYF. The DNA of the CDR3 is TGCAGCGTTGCTAGGGGATCCTACGAGCAGTACTTC.

The V call is TRBV18, the J call TRBJ2-3; D is tentatively TRBD1 or TRBD2 (6 bases each). Germline CDR1 KGHSH, CDR2 LQKENI. V shed 3 bases and J shed 5 bases, with 15 bases lying between them. CDR3 length: 15 amino acids. CDR3 region: CASSPPGATIDTQYF. For the CDR3, the DNA is TGTGCCAGCTCACCCCCGGGGGCGACTATAGATACGCAGTATTTT.

This rearrangement joins TRBV6-1 to TRBJ2-5; 7 bases match TRBD2. Unmatched junction bases numbered 4, after V lost 5 bases and J lost 7 bases. The CDR3 is 12 amino acids. The germline gives CDR1 MNHNS, CDR2 SASEGT. CDR3 protein: CASSRLAVTQYF. CDR3 sequence (DNA): TGTGCCAGCAGTCGACTAGCTGTGACCCAGTACTTC.

The J gene is TRBJ1-1, the V gene TRBV5-6; the D gene is possibly TRBD1 (6 bases). Germline CDR1 SGHDT, CDR2 YYEEEE. V lost 5 bases and J lost 1, with 9 bases in between. The CDR3 covers 13 residues. The CDR3 region is CASSTGWNTEAFF. Here the CDR3 DNA reads TGTGCCAGCAGTACAGGGTGGAACACTGAAGCTTTCTTT.

A single count supports this clone. J is TRBJ1-2 and V is TRBV30; no clear D. This CDR3 region has 14 residues. V lost 5 bases and J 5 bases, leaving 18 bases between the germline ends. From germline, CDR1 is GTSNPN and CDR2 SVGIG (reference sequence). The CDR3 sequence: CAWALRVREYGYTF. The CDR3 bases are TGTGCCTGGGCCCTTAGGGTTAGGGAATATGGCTACACCTTC. The variable domain in full, completed from reference TRBV30 and TRBJ1-2, reads SQTIHQWPATLVQPVGSPLSLECTVEGTSNPNLYWYRQAAGRGLQLLFYSVGIGQISSEVPQNLSASRPQDRQFILSSKKLLLSDSGFYLCAWALRVREYGYTFGSGTRLTVV.

This clone was picked up one time. The V and J genes are TRBV27 and TRBJ1-6; 7 positions match TRBD1. CDR3 size: 15 residues. The V gene end was trimmed by 0 bases and the J gene end by 8 bases; junction bases not matched to a gene: 4. Germline V gene lookup returns CDR1 MNHEY and CDR2 SMNVEV (reference sequence). Here the CDR3 reads CASSLSPGQHSPLHF. CDR3 DNA: TGTGCCAGCAGTTTATCCCCGGGACAGCATTCACCCCTCCACTTT.

The rearrangement links TRBV2 to TRBJ2-7, with D hard to call. Trimming removed 4 bases at V and 4 bases at J, with 17 bases between. Germline CDR1 and CDR2: SNHLY and FYNNEI. This CDR3 is 15 amino acids long. The CDR3: CASSVEQSESYEQYF. The CDR3 coding sequence is TGTGCCAGCAGTGTTGAACAGTCCGAGTCTTACGAGCAGTACTTC.

The chain links TRBV5-6 to TRBJ1-5, with TRBD1 as a possible D gene (5 bases). The V and J ends lost 5 bases and 2 bases respectively, with 14 bases between them. Per the germline V gene, CDR1 is SGHDT and CDR2 is YYEEEE. This CDR3 contains 15 residues. CDR3 sequence: CASSSSDSGNQPQHF. CDR3 nucleotide sequence: TGTGCCAGCAGTTCGTCTGACAGCGGCAATCAGCCCCAGCATTTT.